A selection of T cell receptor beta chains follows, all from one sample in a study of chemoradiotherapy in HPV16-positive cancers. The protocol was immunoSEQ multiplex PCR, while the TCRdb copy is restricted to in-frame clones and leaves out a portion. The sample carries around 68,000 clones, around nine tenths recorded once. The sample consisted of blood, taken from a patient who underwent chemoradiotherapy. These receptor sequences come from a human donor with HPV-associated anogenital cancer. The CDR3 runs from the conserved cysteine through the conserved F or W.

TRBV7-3 CASSTTGTSGFNEQFF
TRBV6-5 CASSKGALNTEAFF
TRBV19 CAPEGPTTGIFLGYEQYF
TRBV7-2 CASIPDRGLWGYTF
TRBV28 CASSSSDRSYEQYF
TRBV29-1 CSVEDDSYEQYF
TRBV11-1 CASSLRLGYEQFF
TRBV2 CASLRQNNSPLHF
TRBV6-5 CASERETGELFF
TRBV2 CASDLLAVRSYNEQFF
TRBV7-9 CASSLLLGNPGANVLTF
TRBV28 CASQKDPNTYEQYF
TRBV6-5 CATKESSYEQYF
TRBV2 CASSPTGAGQYF
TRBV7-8 CASSLGDGNQPQHF
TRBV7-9 CASSLEGHRESGANVLTF
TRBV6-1 CASSKLAGGPDTQYF
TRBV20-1 CSARYTDTQYF
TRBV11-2 CASSRDPLSGSNEQFF
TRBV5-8 CASSLVQHQPQHF
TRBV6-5 CASSRQGSRNQPQHF
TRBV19 CASCRDSSYNEQFF
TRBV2 CASSQGPLNTF
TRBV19 CARTGGVDTEAFF